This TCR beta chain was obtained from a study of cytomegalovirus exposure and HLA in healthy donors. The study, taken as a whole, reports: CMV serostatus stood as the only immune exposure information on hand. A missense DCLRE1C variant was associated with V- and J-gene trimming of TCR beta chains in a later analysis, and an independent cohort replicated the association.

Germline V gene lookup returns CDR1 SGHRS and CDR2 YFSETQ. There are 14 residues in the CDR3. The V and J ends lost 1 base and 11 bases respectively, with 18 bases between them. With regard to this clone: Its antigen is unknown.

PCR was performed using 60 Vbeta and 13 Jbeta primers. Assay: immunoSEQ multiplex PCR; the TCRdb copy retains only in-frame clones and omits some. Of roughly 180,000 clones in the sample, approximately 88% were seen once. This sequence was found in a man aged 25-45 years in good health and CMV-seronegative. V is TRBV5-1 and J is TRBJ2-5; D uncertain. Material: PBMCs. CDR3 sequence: CASSLLSFRLEQYF. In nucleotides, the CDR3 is TGCGCCAGCAGCTTGCTAAGTTTCAGACTGGAGCAGTACTTC.